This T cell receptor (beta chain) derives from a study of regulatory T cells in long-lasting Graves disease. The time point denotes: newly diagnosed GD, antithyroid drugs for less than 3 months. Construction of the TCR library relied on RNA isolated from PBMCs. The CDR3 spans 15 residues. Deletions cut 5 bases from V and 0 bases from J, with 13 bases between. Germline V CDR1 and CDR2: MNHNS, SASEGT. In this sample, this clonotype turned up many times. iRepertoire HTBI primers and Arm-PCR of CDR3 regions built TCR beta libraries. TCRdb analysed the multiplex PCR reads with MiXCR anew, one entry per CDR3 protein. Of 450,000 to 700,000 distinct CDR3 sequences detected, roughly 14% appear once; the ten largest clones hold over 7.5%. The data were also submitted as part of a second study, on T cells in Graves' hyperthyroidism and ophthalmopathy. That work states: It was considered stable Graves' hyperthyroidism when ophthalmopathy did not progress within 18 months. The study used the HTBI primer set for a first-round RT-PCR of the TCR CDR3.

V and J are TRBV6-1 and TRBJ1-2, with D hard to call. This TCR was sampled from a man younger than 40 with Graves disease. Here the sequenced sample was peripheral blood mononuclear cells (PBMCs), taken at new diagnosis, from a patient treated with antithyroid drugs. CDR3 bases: TGTGCCAGCAGTAACCTGGGCGGAGCTAACTATGGCTACACCTTC. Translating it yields CASSNLGGANYGYTF.